The 19 T cell receptor beta chains in this list originate from one sample, sequenced in a study of control samples from healthy donors and cancer patients. The data were produced by immunoSEQ multiplex PCR, yet TCRdb's version contains in-frame clones alone and is incomplete. Among about 170,000 clones listed, 91% were seen once. The sample was blood. These receptors were obtained from a woman under 40 in good health.

The CDR3 nucleotides are TGTGCCAGCAGTGAAGTCAGGGTCTGGCAAGAGACCCAGTACTTC. Translated: CASSEVRVWQETQYF. The V gene is TRBV6-1, the J gene TRBJ2-5; D might be TRBD1 (5 bases). V lost 1 base, J lost 2 bases, and 11 bases lay in between. This CDR3 has 15 amino acids. Germline assignment: CDR1 MNHNS and CDR2 SASEGT.

V is TRBV4-3 and J is TRBJ2-2; 7 nucleotides align to TRBD2. J was trimmed by 6 bases and V by 0 bases; bases with no gene match: 1. In germline, CDR1 is LGHNA, CDR2 YSLEER. The CDR3 has 14 residues. CDR3 loop: CASSQDRGAGELFF. CDR3 DNA sequence: TGCGCCAGCAGCCAAGATCGGGGGGCCGGGGAGCTGTTTTTT.

The rearrangement uses TRBV12-5 and TRBJ2-3, with TRBD1 identical over 8 bases. Germline V gene data show CDR1 as LGHNT and CDR2 as FRNRAP. With 5 bases clipped from V and 2 bases from J, the junction kept 6 bases outside the gene matches. There are 15 residues in the CDR3. The CDR3 DNA is TGTGCTAGTGGTCCCCGTCAGGGGGCCACAGATACGCAGTATTTT. As protein: CASGPRQGATDTQYF.

The chain carries TRBV11-2 and TRBJ2-7; 8 nucleotides line up with TRBD2. V shed 1 base, J shed 5 bases, and the junction held 1 base outside the gene matches. Germline V gives CDR1 SGHAT, CDR2 FQNNGV. The CDR3 extends over 13 amino acids. The CDR3 sequence is CASSLAGGNEQYF. CDR3 coding DNA: TGTGCCAGCAGCTTAGCGGGGGGGAACGAGCAGTACTTC.

This sequence joins TRBV9 and TRBJ2-1; 10 bases agree with TRBD2. This CDR3 comprises 13 residues. V gave up 1 base and J gave up 15 bases; unmatched junction bases: 7. Looked up from germline, CDR1 is SGDLS and CDR2 is YYNGEE. The CDR3 coding sequence is TGTGCCAGCAGCGTAAGGTCTAGCGGGAGTCTGTTCTTC. Translation gives CASSVRSSGSLFF. The complete variable domain, with remaining parts taken from reference TRBV9 and TRBJ2-1, reads DSGVTQTPKHLITATGQRVTLRCSPRSGDLSVYWYQQSLDQGLQFLIQYYNGEERAKGNILERFSAQQFPDLHSELNLSSLELGDSALYFCASSVRSSGSLFFGPGTRLTVL.

The rearrangement uses TRBV19 and TRBJ2-1; 8 positions match TRBD2. Germline values: CDR1 LNHDA, CDR2 SQIVND (reference sequence). The trim removed 3 bases at V and 2 bases at J, leaving 3 bases unmatched. This CDR3 contains 15 residues. The CDR3 protein is CASSISGNPYNEQFF. CDR3 sequence (DNA): TGTGCCAGTAGTATTAGCGGGAACCCCTACAATGAGCAGTTCTTC.

V and J are TRBV7-2 and TRBJ2-3; 10 nucleotides align to TRBD2. Germline CDR1 and CDR2: SGHTA and FQGNSA. The CDR3 covers 15 residues. Unmatched junction bases numbered 5, after V lost 6 bases and J lost 2 bases. Written as DNA, the CDR3 is TGTGCCAGCAGTTTTAGCGGGAGGACCACAGATACGCAGTATTTT. This sequence encodes CASSFSGRTTDTQYF.

A single count supports this clone. The J gene is TRBJ2-3, the V gene TRBV6-5; no reliable D call. The germline V gene encodes CDR1 MNHEY and CDR2 SVGAGI. With 0 bases removed from V and 0 bases from J, the gap between germline ends came to 4 bases. This CDR3 comprises 14 residues. CDR3 residues: CASSYSSSTDTQYF. CDR3 in DNA: TGTGCCAGCAGTTACTCGTCTAGCACAGATACGCAGTATTTT.

This clone was seen a single time. V usage is TRBV5-5 and J usage is TRBJ2-1; TRBD1 matches at 8 bases. Germline V gene data show CDR1 as SGHKS and CDR2 as YYEKEE (reference sequence). The CDR3 covers 15 residues. The V and J ends lost 1 base and 3 bases, in that order; junction bases with no gene match: 3. CDR3 loop: CASSLLTGGYNEQFF. The CDR3 DNA follows: TGTGCCAGCAGCTTGTTAACAGGGGGCTACAATGAGCAGTTCTTC.

CDR3 amino acids: CASSQDSYGYTF. The DNA of the CDR3 is TGTGCCAGCTCACAGGACAGCTATGGCTACACCTTC. The chain employs TRBV18 and TRBJ1-2; the D gene is possibly TRBD1 (6 bases). Germline V gene data show CDR1 as KGHSH and CDR2 as LQKENI. The CDR3 is 12 amino acids. Trimming took off 4 bases at V and 4 bases at J, with 7 bases between the two ends.

The chain carries TRBV12-5 and TRBJ2-1; 11 nucleotides line up with TRBD2. J lost 8 bases, V lost 2 bases, and 2 bases had no gene match. The CDR3 is 14 amino acids. CDR1 is LGHNT and CDR2 is FRNRAP in the germline V gene. The CDR3 is CASGLLLAGDEQFF. CDR3 bases: TGTGCTAGTGGTTTGTTACTAGCGGGAGATGAGCAGTTCTTC.

The gene calls are TRBV29-1 and TRBJ2-1; TRBD2 agrees at 14 bases. CDR3 length equals 14 residues. V lost 7 bases, J lost 5 bases, and 4 bases stayed unmatched. Germline V gives CDR1 SQVTM, CDR2 ANQGSEA. The CDR3 loop is CSGWTSGRNNEQFF. CDR3 nucleotide sequence: TGCAGCGGGTGGACTAGCGGGAGGAACAATGAGCAGTTCTTC.

This chain links TRBV5-4 with TRBJ1-2; TRBD1 aligns across 8 bases. CDR3 length equals 16 residues. The J segment lost 0 bases and the V segment lost 4 bases, leaving 8 bases of the junction unmatched. From germline, CDR1 is SGHNT and CDR2 YYREEE (reference sequence). DNA of the CDR3: TGTGCCAGCAGCAACGACAGGGGACTTTCTAACTATGGCTACACCTTC. Protein product: CASSNDRGLSNYGYTF.

The chain employs TRBV15 and TRBJ2-1; TRBD2 matches 8 bases. Germline V CDR1 and CDR2: LNHNV, YYDKDF (reference sequence). The CDR3 contains 16 residues. The V segment lost 1 base and the J segment 7 bases; nucleotides outside the gene matches: 9. The CDR3 loop is CATSRAPTGGLNEQFF. CDR3 coding DNA: TGTGCCACCAGCAGAGCCCCTACGGGGGGGCTTAATGAGCAGTTCTTC.

This rearrangement joins TRBV5-1 to TRBJ1-1; D may be TRBD1 (6 bases). This CDR3 comprises 13 residues. CDR1 is SGHRS and CDR2 is YFSETQ in the germline V gene. V was cut by 0 bases and J by 7 bases, with 10 bases left in between. CDR3 residues: CASSLDRVGEAFF. The CDR3 coding sequence is TGCGCCAGCAGCTTGGACAGGGTCGGTGAAGCTTTCTTT. Using reference TRBV5-1 and TRBJ1-1 for the parts outside the CDR3, the full variable domain is KAGVTQTPRYLIKTRGQQVTLSCSPISGHRSVSWYQQTPGQGLQFLFEYFSETQRNKGNFPGRFSGRQFSNSRSEMNVSTLELGDSALYLCASSLDRVGEAFFGQGTRLTVV.

This chain connects TRBV7-3 to TRBJ1-2; D is ambiguous. Germline values: CDR1 SGHTA, CDR2 FQGTGA. This CDR3 is built from 13 residues. Trimming cost V 2 bases and J 5 bases, with 9 bases left between them. CDR3 coding DNA: TGTGCCAGCAGCTTATACGAGCGGTATGGCTACACCTTC. Translating gives CASSLYERYGYTF.

The chain carries TRBV2 and TRBJ2-2; 7 bases are shared with TRBD2. The CDR3 length is 15 residues. J lost 5 bases, V lost 4 bases, and 7 bases had no gene match. CDR1 SNHLY and CDR2 FYNNEI come from the germline V gene. CDR3 protein: CASSGVRLATGELFF. The CDR3 nucleotides are TGTGCCAGCAGTGGCGTCCGACTAGCTACCGGGGAGCTGTTTTTT.

The genes are TRBV18 and TRBJ1-2, with a weak D call TRBD1 (5 bases). The V gene's germline CDR1 is KGHSH and CDR2 LQKENI. The CDR3 sequence is 14 residues long. V shed 4 bases and J shed 2 bases, with 11 bases lying between them. The CDR3 reads CASSRHDRNYGYTF. The CDR3 bases are TGTGCCAGCTCACGACACGACAGAAACTATGGCTACACCTTC.

The chain uses TRBV7-8 and TRBJ2-7; tentative D call: TRBD1 (5 bases). V lost 5 bases to trimming and J lost 2 bases, with 13 bases between them. The CDR3 loop spans 14 amino acids. CDR1 SGHVS and CDR2 FQNEAQ come from the germline V gene. CDR3: CASSDRQRTYEQYF. The DNA for the CDR3 is TGTGCCAGCAGCGACCGACAGAGGACCTACGAGCAGTACTTC.